One sample yielded the 26 T cell receptor beta chains listed below, sequenced in a study of T cells in Graves' hyperthyroidism and ophthalmopathy. Amplified TCR beta CDR3 regions derived from RNA transcripts. When the TCR CDR3 underwent first-round RT-PCR, the HTBI primer set was used. Using its own MiXCR run on the multiplex PCR reads, TCRdb lists one record per CDR3 protein. The sample consists of around 440,000 distinct CDR3 sequences, 15% to 19% of them appearing once. The sample comprised blood. These receptors were taken from a woman younger than 30 with Graves' hyperthyroidism.

This clonotype appeared a few times. The gene calls are TRBV19 and TRBJ1-5; D unresolved. The germline CDR1 and CDR2 sequences are LNHDA and SQIVND (reference sequence). The CDR3 spans 16 residues. V was cut by 6 bases and J by 4 bases, with 19 bases left in between. DNA of the CDR3: TGTGCCAGTAGAGTGGCCGGGGTAGGAGGGAATCAGCCCCAGCATTTT. It specifies CASRVAGVGGNQPQHF.

This clonotype came up a few times. The chain links TRBV4-1 to TRBJ2-1; 9 bases fit TRBD2. The J segment lost 8 bases and the V segment lost 4 bases, leaving 15 bases of the junction unmatched. The CDR3 runs to 17 residues. CDR1 and CDR2 (germline): MGHRA, YSYEKL. Here the CDR3 DNA reads TGCGCCAGCAGCCCGTTCCGGGCGCGGGAGGGACGGTATGAGCAGTTCTTC. It specifies CASSPFRAREGRYEQFF.

With respect to this clonotype: This may come from a read error, since a much larger clone is one base off. The chain is built from TRBV19 and TRBJ2-5; 7 bases line up with TRBD2. J was trimmed by 2 bases and V by 11 bases; bases with no gene match: 8. Germline lookup yields CDR1 LNHDA and CDR2 SQIVND (reference sequence). The CDR3 covers 13 residues. In DNA form, the CDR3 reads TGTGCCGGTTCACTAGCGAGGCAAGAGACCCAGTACTTC. Translated, it gives CAGSLARQETQYF.

The table lists this clonotype with many counts. The chain recombines TRBV5-8 with TRBJ2-1; 11 nucleotides align to TRBD2. Germline CDR1 reads SGHTS; CDR2 reads YDEGEE. The CDR3 is 15 residues long. Losses at the gene ends were 1 base for V and 7 bases for J; bases not matched to a gene: 4. This CDR3 reads CASSLFSSGGNEQFF. CDR3 in DNA: TGTGCCAGCAGCTTGTTTTCTAGCGGGGGGAATGAGCAGTTCTTC.

This clonotype showed up just a few times. This chain links TRBV12-3 or TRBV12-4 with TRBJ2-7; D remains unclear. This CDR3 spans 12 amino acids. Deletions cut 3 bases from V and 6 bases from J, with 9 bases between. The CDR3 region is CASSFVTGEQYF. DNA of the CDR3: TGTGCCAGCAGTTTCGTGACGGGCGAGCAGTACTTC.

This clonotype was detected ten times or more. This chain joins TRBV2 and TRBJ2-7, with a possible D match to TRBD1 (5 bases). Per germline, CDR1 SNHLY and CDR2 FYNNEI. V was shortened by 2 bases and J by 3 bases, with 14 bases between the two germline ends. This CDR3 spans 15 amino acids. The CDR3 protein is CASSESSGLGYEQYF. The CDR3 DNA sequence: TGTGCCAGCAGTGAATCCTCAGGGTTGGGCTACGAGCAGTACTTC.

This clonotype was counted only a few times. The chain recombines TRBV12-3 or TRBV12-4 with TRBJ2-2; TRBD2 agrees at 8 bases. This CDR3 is 17 amino acids long. The V gene end was trimmed by 6 bases and the J gene end by 7 bases; junction bases not matched to a gene: 16. This chain's CDR3 is CASSPKEAGDGGGELFF. As DNA, the CDR3 is TGTGCCAGCAGCCCAAAAGAAGCGGGAGACGGCGGCGGGGAGCTGTTTTTT.

The table lists this clonotype with many counts. This chain links TRBV5-1 with TRBJ2-1, with TRBD1 identical over 10 bases. V lost 0 bases and J lost 6; bases outside the gene matches: 9. CDR3 size: 17 residues. Germline V lookup: CDR1 SGHRS, CDR2 YFSETQ. This chain's CDR3 is CASSLGAGTGVGNEQFF. The DNA for the CDR3 is TGCGCCAGCAGCTTGGGGGCCGGGACAGGGGTGGGCAATGAGCAGTTCTTC.

The chain joins TRBV4-3 to TRBJ2-3, with 10 nucleotides matching TRBD2. Germline CDR1 reads LGHNA; CDR2 reads YSLEER. J gave up 0 bases and V 8 bases, and 2 bases lay outside the gene matches. CDR3 size: 14 residues. The CDR3 DNA sequence: TGCGCCAGCTCAGCGGGGGGGAGCACAGATACGCAGTATTTT. Translation gives CASSAGGSTDTQYF.

This clonotype was seen ten or more times. The chain combines TRBV11-2 with TRBJ1-1, with D hard to call. Deletions cut 8 bases from V and 0 bases from J, with 7 bases between. The CDR3 contains 12 residues. Looked up from germline, CDR1 is SGHAT and CDR2 is FQNNGV. The CDR3 sequence is CASGFMNTEAFF. In DNA, the CDR3 is TGTGCCAGCGGATTTATGAACACTGAAGCTTTCTTT.

This clonotype appeared many times. The V gene is TRBV4-2, the J gene TRBJ1-1, with TRBD1 as a possible D gene (6 bases). Per the germline V gene, CDR1 is LGHNA and CDR2 is YNFKEQ. The CDR3 loop spans 16 amino acids. Trimming took 1 base from V and 0 from J, leaving 12 bases between them. The CDR3 DNA is TGTGCCAGCAGCCAAGTCGCGGGACACTTGAACACTGAAGCTTTCTTT. Translating it yields CASSQVAGHLNTEAFF.

The V call is TRBV2, the J call TRBJ2-1; TRBD1 aligns across 12 bases. There are 14 residues in the CDR3. In germline, CDR1 is SNHLY, CDR2 FYNNEI. J gave up 9 bases and V 5 bases, and 5 bases lay outside the gene matches. The CDR3 region has the DNA TGTGCCAGCAGTTCCGGGACAGGGGGCAGTGAGCAGTTCTTC. It translates to CASSSGTGGSEQFF.

The CDR3 sequence: CASGQARTLASEQYF. CDR3 nucleotides: TGTGCCAGCGGTCAAGCCCGTACTCTAGCGTCCGAGCAGTACTTC. This rearrangement joins TRBV14 to TRBJ2-7; a possible D gene is TRBD2 (6 bases). CDR3 length equals 15 residues. The germline CDR1 and CDR2 sequences are SGHDN and FVKESK. Trimming removed 8 bases at V and 6 bases at J, with 23 bases between. Filled out from reference TRBV14 and TRBJ2-7, the complete variable domain reads EAGVTQFPSHSVIEKGQTVTLRCDPISGHDNLYWYRRVMGKEIKFLLHFVKESKQDESGMPNNRFLAERTGGTYSTLKVQPAELEDSGVYFCASGQARTLASEQYFGPGTRLTVT.

This clonotype showed up just a few times. The rearrangement links TRBV29-1 to TRBJ2-7; possible D gene TRBD2, 5 bases. Germline CDR1 SQVTM, CDR2 ANQGSEA. The CDR3 loop spans 14 amino acids. The V end lost 1 base, the J end lost 0 bases, and 10 bases lay between the germline ends. The CDR3 loop reads CSVEVTRGSYEQYF. As DNA, the CDR3 is TGCAGCGTTGAAGTTACACGGGGCTCCTACGAGCAGTACTTC.

There are many counts of this clonotype. As DNA, the CDR3 is TGTGCCAGCAGCTTAAATGCGGGAAAGGGAGATACGCAGTATTTT. It yields the protein CASSLNAGKGDTQYF. The V gene is TRBV7-3, the J gene TRBJ2-3, with D possibly being TRBD2 (6 bases). The V gene's germline CDR1 is SGHTA and CDR2 FQGTGA. The CDR3 loop spans 15 amino acids. The V gene lost 1 base and the J gene lost 5 bases, with 13 bases spanning the gap. Supplemented by reference TRBV7-3 and TRBJ2-3, the full variable domain reads GAGVSQTPSNKVTEKGKYVELRCDPISGHTALYWYRQSLGQGPEFLIYFQGTGAADDSGLPNDRFFAVRPEGSVSTLKIQRTERGDSAVYLCASSLNAGKGDTQYFGPGTRLTVL.

The gene calls are TRBV6-1 and TRBJ2-2, with TRBD2 matching 13 bases. After removal of 5 bases from V and 7 bases from J, the junction contained 13 bases not matched to a gene. The CDR3 loop spans 18 amino acids. The germline V gene encodes CDR1 MNHNS and CDR2 SASEGT. DNA of the CDR3: TGTGCCAGCAGTACCACCCTCGGACTAGCGGGGGCAAGCGGGGAGCTGTTTTTT. Amino acids: CASSTTLGLAGASGELFF.

In this sample, this clonotype turned up many times. The J gene is TRBJ2-1, the V gene TRBV7-2, with TRBD2 matching 15 bases. This CDR3 spans 15 amino acids. Germline assignment: CDR1 SGHTA and CDR2 FQGNSA. V dropped 4 bases and J dropped 6; count of bases not matched to a gene: 1. The CDR3 DNA reads TGTGCCAGCAGCTGGACTAGCGGGAGGGCCAATGAGCAGTTCTTC. This sequence encodes CASSWTSGRANEQFF.

This clonotype has a handful of counts. The gene calls are TRBV6-2 or TRBV6-3 and TRBJ2-7; D uncertain. Trimming took 6 bases from V and 4 from J, leaving 13 bases between them. This CDR3 spans 13 amino acids. CDR1 MNHEY and CDR2 SVGEGT come from the germline V gene. The CDR3 region has the DNA TGTGCCAGCAGGTATTTGGGGAAATACGAGCAGTACTTC. Protein product: CASRYLGKYEQYF.

This clonotype appeared many times. This chain connects TRBV14 to TRBJ1-6, with 8 bases fitting TRBD1. This CDR3 has 15 amino acids. V lost 1 base, J lost 7 bases, and 3 bases stayed unmatched. CDR1 and CDR2 from the germline V gene are SGHDN and FVKESK. The CDR3 region has the DNA TGTGCCAGCAGCCAAGCTTACAGGGGGAATTCACCCCTCCACTTT. This encodes CASSQAYRGNSPLHF.

The sample holds many counts of this clonotype. This chain links TRBV24-1 with TRBJ1-1; 7 nucleotides line up with TRBD1. The CDR3 totals 15 residues. The V gene's germline CDR1 is KGHDR and CDR2 SFDVKD. The V gene end was trimmed by 3 bases and the J gene end by 5 bases; junction bases not matched to a gene: 8. The CDR3 DNA reads TGTGCCACCAGTGATCCCCGGACAGGAGGTACTGAAGCTTTCTTT. It is translated as CATSDPRTGGTEAFF.

Comments on this clonotype: This may stem from a read error, because a much larger clone lies one nucleotide away. The chain uses TRBV2 and TRBJ2-3; D remains ambiguous. The ends were cut back, 3 bases at V and 0 bases at J, with 10 bases in the middle. This CDR3 has 15 residues. The V gene's germline CDR1 is SNHLY and CDR2 FYNNEI. CDR3 in DNA: TGTGCCAGCAGTGATGGGTGGAAAAGCACAGATACGCAGTATTTT. This translates into CASSDGWKSTDTQYF.

This chain joins TRBV3-1 and TRBJ2-5, with D maybe TRBD2 (5 bases). Germline V gene sequence: CDR1 LGHDT, CDR2 YNNKEL (reference sequence). Trimming cost V 1 base and J 1 base, with 7 bases left between them. The CDR3 extends over 14 amino acids. The CDR3 sequence: CASSQGLRQETQYF. DNA of the CDR3: TGTGCCAGCAGCCAAGGACTACGCCAAGAGACCCAGTACTTC.

This clonotype was seen at least ten times. The J gene is TRBJ1-1, the V gene TRBV28; no definite D call. The germline gives CDR1 MDHEN, CDR2 SYDVKM. The CDR3 length is 12 residues. Trimming cost V 8 bases and J 4 bases, with 11 bases left between them. CDR3 sequence: CASGIFSTEAFF. CDR3 DNA sequence: TGTGCCAGCGGCATTTTTAGCACTGAAGCTTTCTTT. Full variable domain (outside the CDR3, taken from reference TRBV28 and TRBJ1-1): DVKVTQSSRYLVKRTGEKVFLECVQDMDHENMFWYRQDPGLGLRLIYFSYDVKMKEKGDIPEGYSVSREKKERFSLILESASTNQTSMYLCASGIFSTEAFFGQGTRLTVV.

This clonotype was seen at least ten times. The V gene is TRBV28, the J gene TRBJ2-7, with a tentative D call TRBD1 (6 bases). The ends were cut back, 10 bases at V and 4 bases at J, with 14 bases in the middle. CDR3 length: 12 residues. Germline values: CDR1 MDHEN, CDR2 SYDVKM. The CDR3 loop reads CATWDTQYEQYF. The CDR3 bases are TGTGCCACCTGGGACACTCAATACGAGCAGTACTTC.

This clonotype was counted ten times or more. V usage is TRBV20-1 and J usage is TRBJ1-2; D possibly corresponds to TRBD1 (5 bases). CDR3 length: 13 residues. Germline V lookup: CDR1 DFQATT, CDR2 SNEGSKA (reference sequence). V lost 4 bases and J 6 bases, leaving 15 bases between the germline ends. In nucleotides, the CDR3 is TGCAGTGCTATGAACCTGGGGCCTAATGGCTACACCTTC. It encodes CSAMNLGPNGYTF.

The chain carries TRBV20-1 and TRBJ1-5; D unclear. Germline V gene sequence: CDR1 DFQATT, CDR2 SNEGSKA (reference sequence). The V gene lost 1 base and the J gene lost 1 base, with 11 bases spanning the gap. The CDR3 sequence is 15 residues long. The CDR3 sequence is CSARVGSGSNQPQHF. The CDR3 bases are TGCAGTGCTAGAGTTGGTAGCGGCAGCAATCAGCCCCAGCATTTT.